The present T cell receptor beta chain was sequenced within a study of cytomegalovirus exposure and HLA in healthy donors. Trimming removed 4 bases at V and 4 bases at J, with 28 bases between. The CDR3 runs 19 residues. Germline V gene data show CDR1 as SNHLY and CDR2 as FYNNEI. This PCR relied on a set of 60 Vbeta primers and 13 Jbeta primers. Using immunoSEQ multiplex PCR, the repertoire was profiled, and TCRdb retains in-frame clones only, with some absent. The table shows about 140,000 clones, with approximately 80% occurring only once. The clonotype originates from a middle-aged man in good health and CMV-seronegative. Sequenced material: PBMCs. This rearrangement joins TRBV2 to TRBJ2-5, with D tentatively TRBD1 (6 bases). The CDR3 nucleotides are TGTGCCAGCAGTGTCACTCCCTTACCCAACAGGGTAGACGGAGAGACCCAGTACTTC. Encoded protein: CASSVTPLPNRVDGETQYF.